A single sample is the source of the 27 T cell receptor beta chains below, sequenced in a study of T-cell memory formation after mild COVID-19. Each CDR3 protein is one row after TCRdb ran MiXCR on the 5' RACE reads. Found here are 250,000 to 350,000 distinct CDR3 sequences, approximately 15% of them singletons; the top ten hold roughly 20%. The sequencing input was PBMCs or a T cell subset sorted from them (not recorded which). The receptors here all came from a man younger than 35 who had mild COVID-19 (a few samples of this study predate the infection). Cell type and time point are not known.

The V call is TRBV9, the J call TRBJ2-3; 8 nucleotides line up with TRBD1. The CDR3 has 17 amino acids. Germline assignment: CDR1 SGDLS and CDR2 YYNGEE. J gave up 0 bases and V 2 bases, and 8 bases lay outside the gene matches. The CDR3 bases are TGTGCCAGCAGCGTTGAGACAGGGGACCCTAGCACAGATACGCAGTATTTT. It specifies CASSVETGDPSTDTQYF.

This clonotype was observed many times. The chain employs TRBV28 and TRBJ2-2; D ambiguous. Germline CDR1 MDHEN, CDR2 SYDVKM. The CDR3 length is 12 residues. Trimming removed 6 bases at V and 4 bases at J, with 6 bases between. This CDR3 reads CASSVITGELFF. CDR3 DNA: TGTGCCAGCAGCGTCATCACCGGGGAGCTGTTTTTT.

This clonotype was counted only a few times. The chain combines TRBV4-2 with TRBJ2-4, with D tentatively TRBD2 (6 bases). Between the trimmed V and J ends, which lost 1 base and 0 bases, there was a span of 10 bases. The CDR3 extends over 16 amino acids. CDR1 LGHNA and CDR2 YNFKEQ come from the germline V gene. CDR3 coding DNA: TGTGCCAGCAGCCAAGTATGGGGACTAGCCAAAAACATTCAGTACTTC. Amino acids: CASSQVWGLAKNIQYF.

The chain couples TRBV20-1 to TRBJ2-3; 13 bases agree with TRBD2. Unmatched junction bases numbered 3, after V lost 6 bases and J lost 3 bases. Germline CDR1 and CDR2: DFQATT and SNEGSKA (reference sequence). The CDR3 is made up of 14 amino acids. The CDR3 sequence is CSAWTSGGTDTQYF. The CDR3, as DNA: TGCAGTGCCTGGACTAGCGGGGGTACAGATACGCAGTATTTT.

There are a few counts of this clonotype. This CDR3 reads CASIDAGGLGDTQYF. The CDR3 DNA is TGTGCCAGCATCGATGCCGGGGGCCTAGGAGATACGCAGTATTTT. The genes are TRBV7-6 and TRBJ2-3; either TRBD1 or TRBD2 may supply D (6 bases each). The CDR3 is made up of 15 amino acids. The germline V gene has CDR1 SGHVS and CDR2 FNYEAQ. The germline V and J ends were trimmed by 7 bases and 5 bases, with 19 bases remaining between them.

This clonotype was counted many times. CDR3 nucleotides: TGCGCCAGCAGCTTGTCTGGGGTTACCGGGGAGCTGTTTTTT. Residues: CASSLSGVTGELFF. The chain combines TRBV5-1 with TRBJ2-2; D is unresolved. This CDR3 is built from 14 residues. Trimming stripped 1 base from V and 5 bases from J, with 9 bases between. Germline V gene lookup returns CDR1 SGHRS and CDR2 YFSETQ.

This clonotype occurred a few times. This chain links TRBV4-2 with TRBJ1-1; 9 bases are a match to TRBD1. Germline V gene lookup returns CDR1 LGHNA and CDR2 YNFKEQ. V shed 4 bases, J shed 0 bases, and the junction held 6 bases outside the gene matches. The CDR3 length is 16 residues. CDR3 nucleotides: TGTGCCAGCAGCCGTCGGGGACAGGGAATGAACACTGAAGCTTTCTTT. This encodes CASSRRGQGMNTEAFF.

This clonotype was recorded a few times. The CDR3 sequence is CSAAGTGYGYTF. The CDR3 DNA is TGCAGTGCGGCAGGGACAGGGTATGGCTACACCTTC. The gene calls are TRBV20-1 and TRBJ1-2; 9 nucleotides line up with TRBD1. The junction had 4 bases not matched to a gene; V was cut back by 6 bases and J by 5 bases. Germline values: CDR1 DFQATT, CDR2 SNEGSKA (reference sequence). The CDR3 covers 12 residues.

This clonotype was seen only a few times. This sequence joins TRBV7-2 and TRBJ2-7; D is possibly TRBD1 or TRBD2 (5 bases each). CDR1 is SGHTA and CDR2 is FQGNSA in the germline V gene. Trimming removed 6 bases at V and 5 bases at J, with 20 bases between. The length of the CDR3 is 15 residues. CDR3 in amino acids: CASSSGQLVGDEQYF. The CDR3 DNA reads as TGTGCCAGCAGTTCGGGGCAACTAGTGGGCGACGAGCAGTACTTC.

The V gene is TRBV3-1, the J gene TRBJ2-5, with D uncertain. The germline gives CDR1 LGHDT, CDR2 YNNKEL (reference sequence). The V end lost 0 bases, the J end lost 4 bases, and 9 bases lay between the germline ends. The CDR3 sequence is 14 residues long. The CDR3 protein is CASSQDWWGETQYF. CDR3 bases: TGTGCCAGCAGCCAAGATTGGTGGGGAGAGACCCAGTACTTC.

The chain carries TRBV12-3 or TRBV12-4 and TRBJ2-7, with D tentatively TRBD1 or TRBD2 (6 bases each). The ends were cut back, 3 bases at V and 5 bases at J, with 14 bases in the middle. CDR3 length: 14 amino acids. CDR3 DNA: TGTGCCAGCAGTTTGTTGGGGGGCGGCCACGAGCAGTACTTC. As protein: CASSLLGGGHEQYF.

This clonotype was detected only a few times. V and J are TRBV7-8 and TRBJ1-6, with TRBD1 as a possible D gene (6 bases). This CDR3 region has 13 residues. Germline CDR1 and CDR2: SGHVS and FQNEAQ. V lost 1 base to trimming and J lost 14 bases, with 12 bases between them. The CDR3 DNA is TGTGCCAGCAGCTTAGGACAGGTCTCATCCCTCCACTTT. Protein: CASSLGQVSSLHF.

J is TRBJ1-3 and V is TRBV29-1; D possibly corresponds to TRBD1 (5 bases). Trimming took 0 bases from V and 2 from J, leaving 11 bases between them. The CDR3 has 15 residues. The germline gives CDR1 SQVTM, CDR2 ANQGSEA. The CDR3 nucleotides are TGCAGCGTTGAAGAAGGGGATGGGCCTGGAAACACCATATATTTT. It encodes CSVEEGDGPGNTIYF.

This clonotype was observed a handful of times. V usage is TRBV28 and J usage is TRBJ2-5; 7 bases are shared with TRBD1. The CDR3 spans 14 residues. Looked up from germline, CDR1 is MDHEN and CDR2 is SYDVKM. With 8 bases clipped from V and 4 bases from J, the junction kept 10 bases outside the gene matches. The CDR3, as DNA: TGTGCCAGCCAAGGGGACAGTACTAGAGAGACCCAGTACTTC. Protein sequence: CASQGDSTRETQYF.

This clonotype was detected ten times or more. V usage is TRBV27 and J usage is TRBJ2-3; D is unresolved. Between the trimmed V and J ends, which lost 3 bases and 6 bases, there was a span of 13 bases. The CDR3 has 14 amino acids. Germline V lookup: CDR1 MNHEY, CDR2 SMNVEV (reference sequence). CDR3 region: CASSFRAKTDTQYF. CDR3 coding DNA: TGTGCCAGCAGTTTTCGGGCGAAAACGGATACGCAGTATTTT.

This rearrangement joins TRBV7-6 to TRBJ1-1; the D is unclear. Trimming took off 1 base at V and 5 bases at J, with 14 bases between the two ends. Looked up from germline, CDR1 is SGHVS and CDR2 is FNYEAQ. The CDR3 runs to 15 residues. CDR3 DNA sequence: TGTGCCAGCAGCTTAGAAGGACCGAAGACTACTGAAGCTTTCTTT. Its protein product is CASSLEGPKTTEAFF. Filled out from reference TRBV7-6 and TRBJ1-1, the complete variable domain reads GAGVSQSPRYKVTKRGQDVALRCDPISGHVSLYWYRQALGQGPEFLTYFNYEAQQDKSGLPNDRFSAERPEGSISTLTIQRTEQRDSAMYRCASSLEGPKTTEAFFGQGTRLTVV.

The chain has TRBV10-3 and TRBJ1-2; 7 bases match TRBD1. V lost 4 bases, J lost 4 bases, and 3 bases stayed unmatched. Germline V lookup: CDR1 ENHRY, CDR2 SYGVKD. There are 13 residues in the CDR3. The CDR3 sequence is CAISGGTAYGYTF. In DNA form, the CDR3 reads TGTGCCATCAGTGGGGGGACAGCCTATGGCTACACCTTC.

The V gene is TRBV6-5, the J gene TRBJ1-6, with 7 bases that match TRBD1. The V gene's germline CDR1 is MNHEY and CDR2 SVGAGI. This CDR3 has 19 residues. Unmatched junction bases numbered 11, after V lost 1 base and J lost 2 bases. This chain's CDR3 is CASSYWTGTEGPYNSPLHF. The CDR3 DNA reads as TGTGCCAGCAGTTACTGGACCGGGACAGAGGGACCCTATAATTCACCCCTCCACTTT.

The chain carries TRBV12-3 or TRBV12-4 and TRBJ2-2; D perhaps matches TRBD1 (6 bases). Trimming left V 6 bases short and J 7 bases short, with 15 bases between. There are 14 residues in the CDR3. CDR3 bases: TGTGCCAGCAGCCAACAGGGTTCGGGCGGGGAGCTGTTTTTT. It codes for CASSQQGSGGELFF.

A few counts support this clonotype. The V call is TRBV5-5, the J call TRBJ1-5; D uncertain. Germline CDR1 reads SGHKS; CDR2 reads YYEKEE (reference sequence). V was clipped by 0 bases and J by 0 bases, with 7 bases between them. This CDR3 comprises 15 residues. CDR3: CASSLEGHSNQPQHF. The CDR3 DNA sequence: TGTGCCAGCAGCTTGGAGGGCCATAGCAATCAGCCCCAGCATTTT.

This clonotype appeared a few times. V is TRBV20-1 and J is TRBJ1-1; D gene unclear. CDR1 is DFQATT and CDR2 is SNEGSKA in the germline V gene (reference sequence). The CDR3 sequence is 10 residues long. V lost 5 bases and J lost 8, with 9 bases in between. The CDR3 DNA is TGCAGTGCTCGCGAGTTGGAAGCTTTCTTT. Translating gives CSARELEAFF.

This clonotype was counted many times. This chain links TRBV12-3 or TRBV12-4 with TRBJ2-7; TRBD1 aligns across 11 bases. V shed 4 bases, J shed 3 bases, and the junction held 2 bases outside the gene matches. The CDR3 loop spans 14 amino acids. The CDR3 here is CASSSGTGGYEQYF. The DNA of the CDR3 is TGTGCCAGCAGTTCGGGGACAGGGGGCTACGAGCAGTACTTC.

The V call is TRBV29-1, the J call TRBJ2-5; perhaps TRBD1 as D (6 bases). V shed 4 bases and J shed 1 base, with 13 bases lying between them. This CDR3 comprises 14 residues. Germline V lookup: CDR1 SQVTM, CDR2 ANQGSEA. The CDR3 spells CSVGGHSSQETQYF. In DNA, the CDR3 is TGCAGCGTTGGGGGGCACAGCTCCCAAGAGACCCAGTACTTC.

This clonotype occurred a few times. This chain links TRBV2 with TRBJ2-5, with TRBD1 matching 7 bases. Looked up from germline, CDR1 is SNHLY and CDR2 is FYNNEI. V dropped 6 bases and J dropped 5; count of bases not matched to a gene: 12. CDR3 length equals 15 residues. Written as DNA, the CDR3 is TGTGCCAGCAGAGTCAGACAGGGCATGACGGAGACCCAGTACTTC. Its protein product is CASRVRQGMTETQYF.

This clonotype appeared a few times. This chain uses TRBV7-9 with TRBJ2-2, with D unresolved. Germline CDR1 is SEHNR and CDR2 is FQNEAQ (reference sequence). The CDR3 runs 15 residues. Trimming shortened V by 4 bases and J by 0 bases, and 9 bases separated the two germline ends. CDR3 residues: CASSSGLANTGELFF. For the CDR3, the DNA is TGTGCCAGCAGCTCCGGGTTAGCGAACACCGGGGAGCTGTTTTTT.

This clonotype was picked up a small number of times. This sequence joins TRBV7-2 and TRBJ1-2, with TRBD1 identical over 9 bases. Germline CDR1 is SGHTA and CDR2 is FQGNSA. V was pared by 4 bases and J by 5 bases, with 11 bases of the junction left unmatched. The length of the CDR3 is 16 residues. The CDR3 coding sequence is TGTGCCAGCAGCTCACAACGAGGACAGGGGATGTATGGCTACACCTTC. This codes for CASSSQRGQGMYGYTF.

The chain recombines TRBV20-1 with TRBJ1-6; 8 bases match TRBD1. The V gene's germline CDR1 is DFQATT and CDR2 SNEGSKA (reference sequence). V trimming: 1 base; J trimming: 6 bases; junction bases outside the gene matches: 5. CDR3 size: 15 residues. CDR3 sequence: CSARGTGKLNSPLHF. CDR3 nucleotide sequence: TGCAGTGCTAGAGGGACAGGGAAACTTAATTCACCCCTCCACTTT.